The sequence of this T cell receptor (beta chain) was determined in a study of blood T cell repertoires in COVID-19. The V end was cut by 3 bases, the J end by 6 bases, with 17 bases between. CDR1 LNHDA and CDR2 SQIVND come from the germline V gene (reference sequence). CDR3 length: 15 amino acids. In the source study's methods: It was from reference gene primer amplification that nucleated cell counts were estimated. Measured with immunoSEQ multiplex PCR; TCRdb has only the in-frame clones, and not every one. V, J and clone size are taken as reported in that table, and D and trimming were inferred from the DNA itself. The table has approximately 250,000 clones, 75% to 85% seen once.

The TCR was taken from a man between 35 and 55 years old who had recovered from COVID-19. V is TRBV19 and J is TRBJ1-1, with D uncertain. Source material: peripheral blood. The CDR3 loop reads CASSILRGSSSEAFF. The CDR3 DNA sequence: TGTGCCAGTAGTATTCTACGGGGAAGTAGCTCTGAAGCTTTCTTT.